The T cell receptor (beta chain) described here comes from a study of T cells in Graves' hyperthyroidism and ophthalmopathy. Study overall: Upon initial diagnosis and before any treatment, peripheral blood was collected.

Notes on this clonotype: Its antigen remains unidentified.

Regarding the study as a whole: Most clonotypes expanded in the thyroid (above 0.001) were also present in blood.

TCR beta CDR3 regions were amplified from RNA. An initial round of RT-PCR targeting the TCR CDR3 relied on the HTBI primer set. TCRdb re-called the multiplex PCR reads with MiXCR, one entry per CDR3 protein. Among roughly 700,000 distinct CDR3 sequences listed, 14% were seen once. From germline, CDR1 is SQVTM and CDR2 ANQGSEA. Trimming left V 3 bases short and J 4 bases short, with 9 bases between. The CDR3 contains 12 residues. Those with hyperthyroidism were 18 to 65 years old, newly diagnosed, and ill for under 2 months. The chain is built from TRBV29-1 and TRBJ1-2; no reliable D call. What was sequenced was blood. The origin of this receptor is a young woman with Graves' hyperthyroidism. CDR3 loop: CSVDAGSYGYTF. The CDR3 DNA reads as TGCAGCGTTGACGCAGGCAGCTATGGCTACACCTTC.